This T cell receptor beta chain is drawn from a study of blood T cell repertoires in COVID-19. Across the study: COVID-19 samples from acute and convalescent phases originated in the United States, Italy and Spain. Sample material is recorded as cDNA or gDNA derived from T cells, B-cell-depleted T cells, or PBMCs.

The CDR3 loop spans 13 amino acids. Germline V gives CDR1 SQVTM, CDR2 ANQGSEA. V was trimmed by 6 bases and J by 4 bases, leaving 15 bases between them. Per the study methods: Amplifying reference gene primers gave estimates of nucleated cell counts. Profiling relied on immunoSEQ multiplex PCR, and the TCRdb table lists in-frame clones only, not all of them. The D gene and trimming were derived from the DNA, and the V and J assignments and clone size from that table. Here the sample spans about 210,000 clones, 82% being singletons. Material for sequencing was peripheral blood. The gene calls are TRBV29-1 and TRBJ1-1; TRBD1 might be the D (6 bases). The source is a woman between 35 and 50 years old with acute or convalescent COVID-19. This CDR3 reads CSVGGGLGTEAFF. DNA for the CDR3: TGCAGCGTGGGAGGGGGTTTAGGCACTGAAGCTTTCTTT.